The 21 T cell receptor beta chains in this list originate from one sample, sequenced in a study of prognosis after radiotherapy for stage I lung cancer (dated by TCRdb to about 2021). The sample was run on an Illumina HiSeq 3000. Two rounds of multiplex PCR on genomic DNA were used to amplify the TCR beta CDR3 region. In the first round of PCR, primers specific to each TRBV and TRBJ gene were used, and the primer sequences are filed in Chinese patent CN105087789A. In TCRdb, the public reads were trimmed at Q25 with fastp and aligned with MiXCR, with productive beta chains retained. Here each entry gathers all rows of one CDR3 protein and keeps the most common genes and DNA. The sample table records about 14,000 distinct CDR3 sequences; around 33% of these occur just once. The ten largest make up roughly 26% of the sample. Source: PBMCs, taken before or after stereotactic body radiation therapy (not recorded which). The origin of the receptors is a donor aged 50 or older with non-small cell lung cancer.

On this clonotype: Being one base from a much bigger clone, this may be a read error. The chain joins TRBV3-1 to TRBJ2-6; TRBD1 agrees at 8 bases. There are 16 residues in the CDR3. The V gene's germline CDR1 is LGHDT and CDR2 YNNKEL (reference sequence). CDR3 protein: CTSSRGTGTWANVLTF. The CDR3 nucleotides read TGTACCAGCAGCCGCGGGACAGGTACTTGGGCCAACGTCCTGACTTTC.

This clonotype was counted ten times or more. The V and J genes are TRBV19 and TRBJ1-2, with a possible D match to TRBD1 (5 bases). CDR3 length: 12 residues. V lost 9 bases and J 11 bases, leaving 19 bases between the germline ends. The germline V gene encodes CDR1 LNHDA and CDR2 SQIVND (reference sequence). The CDR3: CASRRDGARYTF. The CDR3 DNA follows: TGTGCCAGCCGCCGGGACGGCGCCAGATACACCTTC.

This clonotype was observed many times. The chain links TRBV4-1 to TRBJ2-7, with 9 nucleotides matching TRBD1. V was pared by 3 bases and J by 4 bases, with 7 bases of the junction left unmatched. CDR1 and CDR2 (germline): MGHRA, YSYEKL. This CDR3 contains 15 residues. The CDR3 bases are TGCGCCAGCAGCCAGGCCGGGACAGGGCAATACGAGCAGTACTTC. Protein sequence: CASSQAGTGQYEQYF.

This clonotype is medium-sized in the sample. CDR3 protein: CSAKDRSDYNSPLHF. Here the CDR3 DNA reads TGCAGTGCCAAGGACAGATCCGACTATAATTCACCCCTCCACTTT. The chain couples TRBV20-1 to TRBJ1-6, with D maybe TRBD1 (6 bases). Deletions cut 6 bases from V and 3 bases from J, with 15 bases between. This CDR3 has 15 residues. Germline CDR1 is DFQATT and CDR2 is SNEGSKA (reference sequence).

CDR3 bases: TGTGCCAGCAGCTTGGGACTAGCCTCCTACGAGCAGTACTTC. The encoded protein is CASSLGLASYEQYF. This chain uses TRBV11-2 with TRBJ2-7, with 9 bases matching TRBD2. The CDR3 runs to 14 residues. The germline V gene encodes CDR1 SGHAT and CDR2 FQNNGV. V lost 3 bases, J lost 0 bases, and 0 bases stayed unmatched.

Many counts were recorded for this clonotype. V is TRBV5-1 and J is TRBJ1-2; 7 bases match TRBD1. The CDR3 sequence is 14 residues long. CDR1 is SGHRS, CDR2 YFSETQ, per germline. Germline trimming cut 4 bases from V and 0 bases from J; bases unmatched to any gene: 3. In nucleotides, the CDR3 is TGCGCCAGCAGCACCGGGACAGCTAACTATGGCTACACCTTC. It translates to CASSTGTANYGYTF.

This clonotype was detected many times. This chain links TRBV15 with TRBJ1-2; D is unclear. The CDR3 is 11 residues long. Trimming took 8 bases from V and 6 from J, leaving 10 bases between them. Germline V gene data show CDR1 as LNHNV and CDR2 as YYDKDF (reference sequence). CDR3 in amino acids: CATGERDGYTF. The DNA for the CDR3 is TGTGCCACCGGGGAAAGAGATGGCTACACCTTC.

The chain is built from TRBV7-9 and TRBJ1-5; 10 bases map to TRBD1. The CDR3 runs to 15 residues. Looked up from germline, CDR1 is SEHNR and CDR2 is FQNEAQ (reference sequence). V lost 5 bases, J lost 3 bases, and 4 bases stayed unmatched. CDR3 nucleotides: TGTGCCAGCAGCGGGACAGGGGTTGACAATCAGCCCCAGCATTTT. Amino acids: CASSGTGVDNQPQHF.

The genes are TRBV6-2 or TRBV6-3 and TRBJ1-5; perhaps TRBD1 as D (5 bases). CDR3 size: 16 residues. Trimming stripped 5 bases from V and 5 bases from J, with 19 bases between. Germline V gene lookup returns CDR1 MNHEY and CDR2 SVGEGT. CDR3 amino acids: CASSRYSGQDYQPQHF. The CDR3 DNA reads TGTGCCAGCAGTCGATATTCGGGGCAGGATTATCAGCCCCAGCATTTT.

This clonotype was counted many times. This may be a read error: a much more frequent sequence differs by one nucleotide. The chain joins TRBV6-1 to TRBJ1-3; D unresolved. The germline V gene has CDR1 MNHNS and CDR2 SASEGT. The CDR3 is 14 residues long. In DNA form, the CDR3 reads TGTGCCAGCGGAACCGGGAGCCCTGGAAACACCATGTATTTT. This sequence encodes CASGTGSPGNTMYF.

This clonotype was counted at least ten times. V and J are TRBV7-2 and TRBJ2-2, with TRBD2 identical over 8 bases. Trimming took 5 bases from V and 4 from J; bases not matched to a gene: 3. This CDR3 comprises 14 residues. CDR1 and CDR2 from the germline V gene are SGHTA and FQGNSA. The CDR3 protein is CASSTTSATGELFF. As DNA, the CDR3 is TGTGCCAGCAGCACGACTAGCGCCACCGGGGAGCTGTTTTTT.

This clonotype was detected only once. The V and J genes are TRBV19 and TRBJ1-1; 8 nucleotides line up with TRBD1. This CDR3 is built from 13 residues. Germline values: CDR1 LNHDA, CDR2 SQIVND (reference sequence). V shed 6 bases, J shed 12 bases, and the junction held 12 bases outside the gene matches. CDR3 DNA: TGTGCCAGTAGCACGGACAGGGCAAATAAAACTTTCTTT. The encoded protein is CASSTDRANKTFF.

The V call is TRBV6-2 or TRBV6-3, the J call TRBJ2-2, with TRBD1 as a possible D gene (5 bases). Trimming pared 10 bases from V and 5 bases from J, leaving 23 bases between. The CDR3 length is 16 residues. Germline V gene lookup returns CDR1 MNHEY and CDR2 SVGEGT. The CDR3 region has the DNA TGTGCCATCAGCTCTGGGGCAGGGTTGGGTACCGGGGAGCTGTTTTTT. Translation gives CAISSGAGLGTGELFF.

About this clonotype: No conserved phenylalanine or tryptophan is present at the end of the CDR3, so a read error is the likely explanation. The limits of the CDR3 on the DNA are not certain, so only TCRdb's listed CDR3 is given. The chain links TRBV28 to TRBJ1-1; TRBD1 is the table's D call and was not checked against the DNA. The CDR3 is 15 residues long, ends included. Germline values: CDR1 MDHEN, CDR2 SYDVKM. CDR3 protein: CASSPGPTGLTVCFL.

This clonotype was found many times. The chain couples TRBV6-5 to TRBJ1-2; D gene uncertain. The CDR3 contains 14 residues. Trimming cost V 2 bases and J 4 bases, with 11 bases left between them. Germline assignment: CDR1 MNHEY and CDR2 SVGAGI. The CDR3 is CASSYEGSGYGYTF. CDR3 nucleotide sequence: TGTGCCAGCAGTTACGAGGGTTCAGGCTATGGCTACACCTTC.

This clonotype was observed at least ten times. The chain carries TRBV2 and TRBJ2-7, with 9 nucleotides matching TRBD2. Germline V gene data show CDR1 as SNHLY and CDR2 as FYNNEI. Germline trimming cut 4 bases from V and 5 bases from J; bases unmatched to any gene: 9. The CDR3 is 15 amino acids. The CDR3 DNA reads as TGTGCCAGCAGTGTAGCGGGAGCCACCGGGGACGAGCAGTACTTC. Translated: CASSVAGATGDEQYF.

Regarding this clonotype: A read error may account for a junction end that differs from germline. The chain uses TRBV20-1 and TRBJ1-2; D not certain. Germline CDR1 and CDR2: DFQATT and SNEGSKA (reference sequence). The CDR3 is 13 residues long. CDR3 bases: TGCAGTCCTAGAGTAGCTGCCTCCTATTGCTACACCTTC. Encoded protein: CSPRVAASYCYTF.

This clonotype has a count of ten or more. The chain carries TRBV15 and TRBJ1-3; TRBD1 aligns across 7 bases. There are 18 residues in the CDR3. Per the germline V gene, CDR1 is LNHNV and CDR2 is YYDKDF (reference sequence). Trimming cost V 0 bases and J 0 bases; bases outside gene matches: 8. The CDR3 reads CATSRDRGQLDSGNTIYF. CDR3 in DNA: TGTGCCACCAGCAGAGACAGGGGACAGCTTGACTCTGGAAACACCATATATTTT. The full variable domain, its missing parts supplied by reference TRBV15 and TRBJ1-3, is DAMVIQNPRYQVTQFGKPVTLSCSQTLNHNVMYWYQQKSSQAPKLLFHYYDKDFNNEADTPDNFQSRRPNTSFCFLDIRSPGLGDTAMYLCATSRDRGQLDSGNTIYFGEGSWLTVV.

Many counts were recorded for this clonotype. The V call is TRBV19, the J call TRBJ1-6; D call uncertain. The ends were cut back, 0 bases at V and 7 bases at J, with 7 bases in the middle. This CDR3 is built from 14 residues. Germline V gives CDR1 LNHDA, CDR2 SQIVND (reference sequence). CDR3 nucleotide sequence: TGTGCCAGTAGTATAGATTTCGGGAATTCACCCCTCCACTTT. Translating it yields CASSIDFGNSPLHF.

The chain joins TRBV27 to TRBJ2-1, with 10 nucleotides matching TRBD1. CDR3 length equals 16 residues. With 4 bases clipped from V and 9 bases from J, the junction kept 12 bases outside the gene matches. The germline V gene encodes CDR1 MNHEY and CDR2 SMNVEV (reference sequence). The CDR3 coding sequence is TGTGCCAGCAGTTCCGGGACAGGGGTACCTACAGGTGAGCAGTTCTTC. Protein product: CASSSGTGVPTGEQFF.

This clonotype was counted ten times or more. This chain uses TRBV4-2 with TRBJ2-7; 11 nucleotides agree with TRBD2. Germline values: CDR1 LGHNA, CDR2 YNFKEQ. The V gene end was trimmed by 4 bases and the J gene end by 1 base; junction bases not matched to a gene: 3. The CDR3 runs 15 residues. The CDR3 reads CASSPPSGRSYEQYF. In DNA, the CDR3 is TGTGCCAGCAGCCCCCCTAGCGGGAGGTCCTACGAGCAGTACTTC.